Each of the 4 T cell receptor beta chains below was sequenced from the same sample in a study of cytomegalovirus exposure and HLA in healthy donors. PCR involved 60 Vbeta and 13 Jbeta primers. Measured with immunoSEQ multiplex PCR; TCRdb has only the in-frame clones, and not every one. The sample comprises approximately 24,000 clones, around 64% of which are singletons, and roughly 4.5% rests with the top ten. Sequencing input: PBMCs. The receptor source for this set is a woman in her forties or fifties in good health and CMV-seronegative.

The chain is built from TRBV7-9 and TRBJ1-4; 10 nucleotides agree with TRBD1. Trimming cost V 5 bases and J 8 bases; bases outside gene matches: 8. The CDR3 covers 15 residues. Germline CDR1 SEHNR, CDR2 FQNEAQ (reference sequence). CDR3 loop: CASSPGTGDWEKLFF. In DNA form, the CDR3 reads TGTGCCAGCAGCCCCGGGACAGGGGATTGGGAAAAACTGTTTTTT.

V gene TRBV6-5 combines with J gene TRBJ1-5; TRBD1 matches at 8 bases. The V and J ends lost 6 bases and 7 bases, in that order; junction bases with no gene match: 5. The CDR3 runs 13 residues. CDR1 is MNHEY, CDR2 SVGAGI, per germline. CDR3: CASRPGQGQPQHF. DNA for the CDR3: TGTGCCAGCAGACCTGGACAGGGCCAGCCCCAGCATTTT.

V gene TRBV7-7 combines with J gene TRBJ1-1; perhaps TRBD1 as D (5 bases). The CDR3 has 13 residues. The ends were cut back, 3 bases at V and 2 bases at J, with 7 bases in the middle. Germline CDR1 and CDR2: SSHAT and FNYEAQ (reference sequence). CDR3 in DNA: TGTGCCAGCAGCTTCAGGGAAAACACTGAAGCTTTCTTT. Protein: CASSFRENTEAFF.

The chain uses TRBV6-5 and TRBJ1-4; 9 bases align to TRBD1. The germline CDR1 and CDR2 sequences are MNHEY and SVGAGI. J gave up 5 bases and V 2 bases, and 3 bases lay outside the gene matches. CDR3 size: 15 residues. The CDR3 loop is CASSYADRGNEKLFF. CDR3 DNA sequence: TGTGCCAGCAGTTACGCGGACAGGGGCAATGAAAAACTGTTTTTT.